These 31 T cell receptor beta chains share one sample of origin, sequenced in a study of blood T cell repertoires in COVID-19 (TCRdb year 2020). The protocol used for the library was the immunoSEQ multiplex PCR assay. As stored in TCRdb, this immuneACCESS dataset retains in-frame rearrangements with V and J assigned. A fraction of the clones does not appear; measured against another copy, unresolved V genes explain less than half of the discrepancy, and the remainder lacks a known reason. This sample is represented by about 10,000 clones; 70% to 90% of them were singletons. Together, the top ten hold 6.5% to 9% of the sample. The material sequenced was peripheral blood. Receptors were obtained from a human donor in a cohort sampled during active COVID-19.

The rearrangement uses TRBV7-2 and TRBJ1-6; 10 bases match TRBD1. The ends lost 4 bases at V and 7 bases at J; junction bases unmatched: 1. The CDR3 loop spans 14 amino acids. CDR1 is SGHTA and CDR2 is FQGNSA in the germline V gene. CDR3 region: CASSSGQGNSPLHF. The CDR3 DNA follows: TGTGCCAGCAGCTCGGGACAGGGGAATTCACCCCTCCACTTT.

The chain employs TRBV5-6 and TRBJ2-1; 10 bases match TRBD2. Losses at the gene ends were 4 bases for V and 1 base for J; bases not matched to a gene: 5. The CDR3 has 16 residues. Germline V CDR1 and CDR2: SGHDT, YYEEEE. The CDR3 region is CASSTASGGSYNEQFF. DNA for the CDR3: TGTGCCAGCAGCACTGCTAGCGGGGGATCCTACAATGAGCAGTTCTTC.

The V call is TRBV6-2 or TRBV6-3, the J call TRBJ2-7, with 10 bases lining up with TRBD1. Per germline, CDR1 MNHEY and CDR2 SVGEGT. The CDR3 covers 18 residues. The V and J ends lost 5 bases and 2 bases, in that order; junction bases with no gene match: 15. The CDR3: CASSSRDRGRQATYEQYF. In DNA, the CDR3 is TGTGCCAGCAGTAGCCGGGACAGGGGACGTCAGGCAACCTACGAGCAGTACTTC.

The chain is built from TRBV7-9 and TRBJ2-5; D might be TRBD1 (5 bases). The germline CDR1 and CDR2 sequences are SEHNR and FQNEAQ (reference sequence). CDR3 length: 13 amino acids. Trimming shortened V by 5 bases and J by 3 bases, and 10 bases separated the two germline ends. The CDR3 loop is CASSTAGKETQYF. CDR3 sequence (DNA): TGTGCCAGCAGCACCGCAGGGAAAGAGACCCAGTACTTC.

V and J are TRBV19 and TRBJ2-4; TRBD1 might be the D (6 bases). From germline, CDR1 is LNHDA and CDR2 SQIVND (reference sequence). V lost 11 bases, J lost 4 bases, and 15 bases lay in between. The CDR3 loop spans 13 amino acids. The DNA of the CDR3 is TGTGCCCTACACGACAGGTTAAAAAACATTCAGTACTTC. It specifies CALHDRLKNIQYF.

J is TRBJ2-1 and V is TRBV6-5; the match to TRBD2 covers 11 bases. The CDR3 consists of 14 residues. Losses at the gene ends were 4 bases for V and 6 bases for J; bases not matched to a gene: 2. Germline V CDR1 and CDR2: MNHEY, SVGAGI. CDR3 DNA: TGTGCCAGCAGTTTCGGGACTAGCGGCAATGAGCAGTTCTTC. Translation gives CASSFGTSGNEQFF.

The chain joins TRBV28 to TRBJ2-3, with a tentative D call TRBD2 (6 bases). The germline V gene encodes CDR1 MDHEN and CDR2 SYDVKM. CDR3 size: 15 residues. Trimming cost V 3 bases and J 3 bases, with 13 bases left between them. The CDR3 DNA is TGTGCCAGCAGTTTTGGGGCCGGGGGTACAGATACGCAGTATTTT. Translated, it gives CASSFGAGGTDTQYF.

The chain carries TRBV27 and TRBJ2-5; possible D gene TRBD2, 6 bases. This CDR3 has 14 residues. Trimming cost V 3 bases and J 5 bases, with 13 bases left between them. Germline V gene lookup returns CDR1 MNHEY and CDR2 SMNVEV (reference sequence). The CDR3 sequence: CASSFVAGRETQYF. DNA of the CDR3: TGTGCCAGCAGTTTTGTTGCAGGGAGGGAGACCCAGTACTTC.

The CDR3 region is CSVASYYEQYF. The CDR3 DNA follows: TGCAGTGTAGCGTCATACTACGAGCAGTACTTC. The chain links TRBV20-1 to TRBJ2-7, with D perhaps matching TRBD2 (5 bases). Germline loops: CDR1 DFQATT, CDR2 SNEGSKA (reference sequence). The CDR3 sequence is 11 residues long. Trimming stripped 7 bases from V and 3 bases from J, with 10 bases between.

The genes are TRBV14 and TRBJ2-1; 13 bases map to TRBD2. The CDR3 consists of 19 residues. Germline V lookup: CDR1 SGHDN, CDR2 FVKESK. J was trimmed by 0 bases and V by 2 bases; bases with no gene match: 7. The CDR3 sequence is CASSQRLAGGPSSYNEQFF. The CDR3 region has the DNA TGTGCCAGCAGCCAACGACTAGCGGGAGGCCCCAGCTCCTACAATGAGCAGTTCTTC.

The CDR3 coding sequence is TGCGCCAGCAGCGCGGGACAGGCCGGGGAGACCCAGTACTTC. It yields the protein CASSAGQAGETQYF. The chain employs TRBV5-1 and TRBJ2-5, with 8 bases aligning to TRBD1. V trimming: 4 bases; J trimming: 5 bases; junction bases outside the gene matches: 7. Germline V gene sequence: CDR1 SGHRS, CDR2 YFSETQ. CDR3 length equals 14 residues.

This clone occurred once. V usage is TRBV5-1 and J usage is TRBJ2-3; TRBD2 is a possible D gene (6 bases). Germline V gene sequence: CDR1 SGHRS, CDR2 YFSETQ. V was shortened by 0 bases and J by 2 bases, with 13 bases between the two germline ends. This CDR3 is 16 amino acids long. The CDR3 bases are TGCGCCAGCAGCTTGGGACTAGTAGGGACCACAGATACGCAGTATTTT. Protein product: CASSLGLVGTTDTQYF. The full variable domain, with the rest looked up from reference TRBV5-1 and TRBJ2-3, is KAGVTQTPRYLIKTRGQQVTLSCSPISGHRSVSWYQQTPGQGLQFLFEYFSETQRNKGNFPGRFSGRQFSNSRSEMNVSTLELGDSALYLCASSLGLVGTTDTQYFGPGTRLTVL.

This chain uses TRBV30 with TRBJ1-2; D is unclear. Germline V gene sequence: CDR1 GTSNPN, CDR2 SVGIG (reference sequence). The V gene lost 0 bases and the J gene lost 7 bases, with 9 bases spanning the gap. The CDR3 totals 12 residues. Here the CDR3 reads CAWSVPVSGYTF. The DNA for the CDR3 is TGTGCCTGGAGTGTACCCGTGAGTGGCTACACCTTC.

The CDR3 is CASGSLNQPQHF. Here the CDR3 DNA reads TGTGCCAGTGGGAGTCTCAATCAGCCCCAGCATTTT. The V and J genes are TRBV19 and TRBJ1-5; no definite D call. The CDR3 spans 12 residues. With 8 bases removed from V and 3 bases from J, the gap between germline ends came to 8 bases. In germline, CDR1 is LNHDA, CDR2 SQIVND (reference sequence).

This chain joins TRBV5-5 and TRBJ2-5; 11 bases align to TRBD1. With V trimmed by 2 bases and J by 5 bases, 8 bases remained unmatched. The CDR3 runs to 16 residues. Germline V gene data show CDR1 as SGHKS and CDR2 as YYEKEE (reference sequence). This CDR3 reads CASSLADRGRGETQYF. The CDR3 DNA is TGTGCCAGCAGCTTAGCGGACAGGGGGCGAGGTGAGACCCAGTACTTC.

The gene calls are TRBV7-2 and TRBJ2-5, with 7 bases that match TRBD1. After removal of 5 bases from V and 1 base from J, the junction contained 4 bases not matched to a gene. Germline CDR1 SGHTA, CDR2 FQGNSA. The CDR3 covers 14 residues. The CDR3, as DNA: TGTGCCAGCAGCCTCGGGACAGCCCAAGAGACCCAGTACTTC. The encoded protein is CASSLGTAQETQYF.

The rearrangement links TRBV5-5 to TRBJ2-3; maybe TRBD2 (6 bases). Germline values: CDR1 SGHKS, CDR2 YYEKEE (reference sequence). The CDR3 contains 17 residues. Trimming removed 0 bases at V and 5 bases at J, with 19 bases between. The CDR3 nucleotides read TGTGCCAGCAGCTTGGTTTTTGTGGGAGGAGAGGGAGATACGCAGTATTTT. It codes for CASSLVFVGGEGDTQYF.

This chain joins TRBV30 and TRBJ1-1, with D uncertain. Germline V gene lookup returns CDR1 GTSNPN and CDR2 SVGIG (reference sequence). This CDR3 spans 13 amino acids. The V end was cut by 2 bases, the J end by 11 bases, with 18 bases between. In DNA form, the CDR3 reads TGTGCCTGGAGTCTACCGGGCCTCGCGGGGGCTTTCTTT. Its protein is CAWSLPGLAGAFF.

This clone has a single count. The chain is built from TRBV6-5 and TRBJ1-1; D ambiguous. The CDR3 is 13 residues long. Germline V gene lookup returns CDR1 MNHEY and CDR2 SVGAGI. Trimming took 3 bases from V and 2 from J, leaving 7 bases between them. CDR3 protein: CASSYRGNTEAFF. The CDR3 nucleotides are TGTGCCAGCAGTTATCGAGGAAACACTGAAGCTTTCTTT.

This sequence joins TRBV5-1 and TRBJ2-3, with 12 bases identical to TRBD1. The germline V gene has CDR1 SGHRS and CDR2 YFSETQ. The CDR3 sequence is 16 residues long. V dropped 4 bases and J dropped 2; count of bases not matched to a gene: 5. The CDR3 is CASSPGTGGTTDTQYF. CDR3 DNA: TGCGCCAGCAGCCCCGGGACAGGGGGCACCACAGATACGCAGTATTTT.

The genes are TRBV28 and TRBJ2-7, with 8 bases matching TRBD1. CDR1 and CDR2 (germline): MDHEN, SYDVKM. The CDR3 runs 15 residues. Germline trimming cut 5 bases from V and 2 bases from J; bases unmatched to any gene: 8. The CDR3 DNA sequence: TGTGCCAGCAGTACGGGACAGGTTTTTCCCTACGAGCAGTACTTC. Its translation: CASSTGQVFPYEQYF.

The gene calls are TRBV5-8 and TRBJ2-1; the match to TRBD2 covers 12 bases. There are 16 residues in the CDR3. J was trimmed by 10 bases and V by 5 bases; bases with no gene match: 13. Looked up from germline, CDR1 is SGHTS and CDR2 is YDEGEE. As DNA, the CDR3 is TGTGCCAGCAGACTGCCTAGCGGGAGGGCCATCTGGGAGCAGTTCTTC. Protein: CASRLPSGRAIWEQFF.

V and J are TRBV2 and TRBJ1-5; 9 bases are a match to TRBD1. The CDR3 has 15 residues. Germline CDR1 SNHLY, CDR2 FYNNEI. The V and J ends lost 2 bases and 6 bases, in that order; junction bases with no gene match: 5. This CDR3 is CASSESGTGFQPQHF. In nucleotides, the CDR3 is TGTGCCAGCAGTGAAAGTGGGACAGGGTTTCAGCCCCAGCATTTT.

The chain recombines TRBV2 with TRBJ2-1; 11 bases match TRBD1. Germline V gene data show CDR1 as SNHLY and CDR2 as FYNNEI. The CDR3 runs to 15 residues. Trimming took 9 bases from V and 8 from J; bases not matched to a gene: 12. The CDR3 DNA reads as TGTGCCAGTCGGTTCGGGACAGGGGGTTGGGATGAGCAGTTCTTC. Residues: CASRFGTGGWDEQFF. The full variable domain, with the rest looked up from reference TRBV2 and TRBJ2-1, is EPEVTQTPSHQVTQMGQEVILRCVPISNHLYFYWYRQILGQKVEFLVSFYNNEISEKSEIFDDQFSVERPDGSNFTLKIRSTKLEDSAMYFCASRFGTGGWDEQFFGPGTRLTVL.

The gene calls are TRBV18 and TRBJ1-4; D possibly corresponds to TRBD1 (5 bases). The length of the CDR3 is 15 residues. Looked up from germline, CDR1 is KGHSH and CDR2 is LQKENI. V was pared by 2 bases and J by 8 bases, with 15 bases between. The CDR3 loop is CASSPKSGMSEKLFF. In DNA form, the CDR3 reads TGTGCCAGCTCACCAAAGTCAGGGATGTCGGAAAAACTGTTTTTT.

CDR3 in DNA: TGTGCCAGCAGTCCTTGGACTAGCGCAGATACGCAGTATTTT. Its translation: CASSPWTSADTQYF. This chain joins TRBV27 and TRBJ2-3; 9 bases match TRBD2. CDR3 size: 14 residues. Per germline, CDR1 MNHEY and CDR2 SMNVEV (reference sequence). V lost 5 bases and J lost 4; bases outside the gene matches: 4.

This chain uses TRBV7-9 with TRBJ2-2, with 8 nucleotides matching TRBD1. V was pared by 2 bases and J by 5 bases, with 7 bases of the junction left unmatched. The CDR3 spans 16 residues. Germline V CDR1 and CDR2: SEHNR, FQNEAQ (reference sequence). CDR3 bases: TGTGCCAGCAGCTTAACTCGACAGGGGATGACCGGGGAGCTGTTTTTT. The encoded protein is CASSLTRQGMTGELFF.

The V and J genes are TRBV5-6 and TRBJ2-2; D possibly corresponds to TRBD2 (7 bases). Germline CDR1 is SGHDT and CDR2 is YYEEEE. Trimming removed 1 base at V and 0 bases at J, with 13 bases between. This CDR3 has 17 amino acids. The CDR3 bases are TGTGCCAGCAGCTTGAGGCGGGGGCCCGCGAACACCGGGGAGCTGTTTTTT. Translated: CASSLRRGPANTGELFF.

The genes are TRBV28 and TRBJ2-7; 7 nucleotides match TRBD2. CDR3 size: 14 residues. Germline trimming cut 10 bases from V and 4 bases from J; bases unmatched to any gene: 13. Per the germline V gene, CDR1 is MDHEN and CDR2 is SYDVKM. CDR3 region: CATTQAGSRYEQYF. The CDR3 DNA sequence: TGTGCCACAACACAAGCGGGAAGTAGGTACGAGCAGTACTTC. Together with reference TRBV28 and TRBJ2-7, the CDR3 gives the full variable domain: DVKVTQSSRYLVKRTGEKVFLECVQDMDHENMFWYRQDPGLGLRLIYFSYDVKMKEKGDIPEGYSVSREKKERFSLILESASTNQTSMYLCATTQAGSRYEQYFGPGTRLTVT.

The chain combines TRBV6-5 with TRBJ1-5; perhaps TRBD1 as D (6 bases). The CDR3 has 14 amino acids. V was cut by 2 bases and J by 7 bases, with 12 bases left in between. Germline CDR1 and CDR2: MNHEY and SVGAGI. CDR3 bases: TGTGCCAGCAGTTACACTCCGGGGGGCCAGCCCCAGCATTTT. This sequence encodes CASSYTPGGQPQHF.

This clone occurred once. The DNA of the CDR3 is TGTGCCAGCAGCTTAGAACAGGGGAATGAGCAGTTCTTC. This translates into CASSLEQGNEQFF. This chain connects TRBV7-2 to TRBJ2-1; 7 nucleotides align to TRBD1. The CDR3 length is 13 residues. Trimming at V came to 1 base and at J to 7 bases, leaving 1 base not matched to a gene. Germline V gene sequence: CDR1 SGHTA, CDR2 FQGNSA.